This TCR beta chain was identified during a study of glioma-infiltrating T cells after dendritic cell vaccination. The length of the CDR3 is 13 residues. V lost 5 bases and J lost 1, with 8 bases in between. Germline assignment: CDR1 SGHVS and CDR2 FNYEAQ. The data were produced by immunoSEQ multiplex PCR, yet TCRdb's version contains in-frame clones alone and is incomplete. The sample lists tens of thousands of clones, around 83% occurring once. The chain couples TRBV7-6 to TRBJ1-1; TRBD1 might be the D (5 bases). The receptor comes from a human donor with glioblastoma. The material was blood, obtained before dendritic cell vaccination. CDR3 loop: CASSEDTNTEAFF. In DNA, the CDR3 is TGTGCCAGCAGCGAGGACACGAACACTGAAGCTTTCTTT.